The following is a TCR beta chain sequence with its context. This specimen belongs to a study of blood T cell repertoires in COVID-19. Looking at the study overall: Acute and convalescent COVID-19 samples came from the United States, Italy and Spain. PBMCs, B-cell-depleted T cells, or T cells provided the cDNA or gDNA that made up the material.

The CDR3 contains 17 residues. The ends were cut back, 4 bases at V and 2 bases at J, with 18 bases in the middle. Germline CDR1 MGHRA, CDR2 YSYEKL. TCRdb's copy holds only in-frame clones and misses some; the assay was immunoSEQ multiplex PCR. Among about 230,000 clones listed, approximately 86% were seen once. The Seattle patients, enrolled during active infection, were followed longitudinally. This receptor was obtained from a woman aged 30 to 39 with COVID-19, enrolled during active disease. This chain joins TRBV4-1 and TRBJ2-1; maybe TRBD2 (5 bases). The sequenced sample was peripheral blood. The DNA of the CDR3 is TGCGCCAGCAGCCCCCAGGTCAGGACTTATACCTACAATGAGCAGTTCTTC. As protein: CASSPQVRTYTYNEQFF.